This T cell receptor beta chain emerged from a study of blood T cell repertoires in COVID-19. TCRdb's table, derived via immunoSEQ multiplex PCR, lists solely in-frame clones and lacks some. The data show a few hundred thousand clones, around 88% seen once. Sequenced material: PBMCs or T cells enriched from blood (not recorded which). The receptor was derived from a woman in her thirties or forties who had recovered from COVID-19.

The CDR3 DNA reads TGTGCCAGCAGCTTAGCAACCGGGACAGGGTATGGCTACACCTTC. Protein sequence: CASSLATGTGYGYTF. The chain couples TRBV7-2 to TRBJ1-2, with 9 bases matching TRBD1. Germline V gene lookup returns CDR1 SGHTA and CDR2 FQGNSA. The CDR3 has 15 amino acids. J was trimmed by 5 bases and V by 0 bases; bases with no gene match: 4. The full variable domain, with the rest looked up from reference TRBV7-2 and TRBJ1-2, is GAGVSQSPSNKVTEKGKDVELRCDPISGHTALYWYRQSLGQGLEFLIYFQGNSAPDKSGLPSDRFSAERTGGSVSTLTIQRTQQEDSAVYLCASSLATGTGYGYTFGSGTRLTVV.